These 24 T cell receptor beta chains were sequenced from one sample in a study of shared clonotypes between healthy human individuals. The method was immunoSEQ multiplex PCR; TCRdb's version includes in-frame clones alone and lacks a portion of them. The sample yields approximately 710,000 clones, about 90% seen once. The sequenced sample was memory CD8+ T cells from PBMCs. Subset: CD45RO+ cells pooled with CCR7-negative TemRA cells. These receptor sequences come from a man between 18 and 35 years old in good health. Some clones in this sample may be carry-over from other donors' samples.

V and J are TRBV19 and TRBJ2-1, with D tentatively TRBD1 (5 bases). The CDR3 is 15 amino acids. V lost 5 bases, J lost 4 bases, and 15 bases lay in between. From germline, CDR1 is LNHDA and CDR2 SQIVND (reference sequence). In DNA, the CDR3 is TGTGCCAGTAGTGCCGCCCCAGGGATTTACAATGAGCAGTTCTTC. Its protein is CASSAAPGIYNEQFF.

This chain joins TRBV6-5 and TRBJ2-2, with 8 bases aligning to TRBD1. The CDR3 sequence is 15 residues long. Germline loops: CDR1 MNHEY, CDR2 SVGAGI. The ends lost 2 bases at V and 8 bases at J; junction bases unmatched: 7. The CDR3 bases are TGTGCCAGCAGTTACAGTTCAGGGGGCCCTGGGGAGCTGTTTTTT. Translating it yields CASSYSSGGPGELFF.

This chain links TRBV7-9 with TRBJ2-5; either TRBD1 or TRBD2 may fit D (6 bases each). This CDR3 comprises 16 residues. CDR1 is SEHNR, CDR2 FQNEAQ, per germline (reference sequence). Trimming took off 5 bases at V and 5 bases at J, with 21 bases between the two ends. CDR3 amino acids: CASSPLVRGRWETQYF. The CDR3 nucleotides are TGTGCCAGCAGCCCCCTAGTCCGGGGGCGGTGGGAGACCCAGTACTTC.

This rearrangement joins TRBV9 to TRBJ2-1; D remains unclear. This CDR3 region has 11 residues. Germline V gives CDR1 SGDLS, CDR2 YYNGEE. Trimming took 3 bases from V and 7 from J, leaving 5 bases between them. The CDR3 here is CASSESNEQFF. CDR3 nucleotide sequence: TGTGCCAGCAGCGAATCGAATGAGCAGTTCTTC.

This clone was detected once. The chain links TRBV28 to TRBJ2-7; 8 positions agree with TRBD2. Germline trimming cut 2 bases from V and 2 bases from J; bases unmatched to any gene: 20. This CDR3 has 20 amino acids. CDR1 is MDHEN and CDR2 is SYDVKM in the germline V gene. CDR3 residues: CASSLPPRMVPGGPTYEQYF. In DNA, the CDR3 is TGTGCCAGCAGTTTACCCCCAAGGATGGTACCGGGAGGGCCAACCTACGAGCAGTACTTC.

The rearrangement links TRBV25-1 to TRBJ1-4, with D hard to call. Trimming took 6 bases from V and 4 from J, leaving 6 bases between them. Germline CDR1 reads MGHDK; CDR2 reads SYGVNS. The CDR3 totals 12 residues. CDR3 loop: CASRALNEKLFF. CDR3 nucleotides: TGTGCCAGCAGGGCCCTTAATGAAAAACTGTTTTTT.

V is TRBV28 and J is TRBJ1-2, with a tentative D call TRBD1 (6 bases). Germline V gives CDR1 MDHEN, CDR2 SYDVKM. CDR3 length equals 15 residues. The germline V and J ends were trimmed by 7 bases and 3 bases, with 18 bases remaining between them. CDR3 DNA sequence: TGTGCCAGCACCACCCTAGGGGGGGTGCACTATGGCTACACCTTC. Translating gives CASTTLGGVHYGYTF.

This clone came up once. This rearrangement joins TRBV4-2 to TRBJ2-1; 10 bases agree with TRBD2. The CDR3 is 16 amino acids. Per the germline V gene, CDR1 is LGHNA and CDR2 is YNFKEQ. V lost 0 bases, J lost 10 bases, and 9 bases stayed unmatched. CDR3 in DNA: TGTGCCAGCAGCCAAGAGTCGGGGACTAGCGCAAGAGAGCAGTTCTTC. It yields the protein CASSQESGTSAREQFF.

V is TRBV7-9 and J is TRBJ1-2; D not resolved. Germline lookup yields CDR1 SEHNR and CDR2 FQNEAQ (reference sequence). The CDR3 spans 13 residues. V dropped 2 bases and J dropped 8 bases, with 12 bases sitting between them. This CDR3 is CASSLLRAGGYTF. The CDR3 bases are TGTGCCAGCAGCTTACTAAGAGCGGGGGGCTACACCTTC.

In its sample, this clone was seen once. The rearrangement uses TRBV19 and TRBJ1-2, with D uncertain. Per germline, CDR1 LNHDA and CDR2 SQIVND (reference sequence). CDR3 length: 15 residues. V lost 1 base to trimming and J lost 4 bases, with 13 bases between them. CDR3 sequence reads: CASSIASGASYGYTF. As DNA, the CDR3 is TGTGCCAGTAGTATAGCGAGCGGAGCCTCCTATGGCTACACCTTC.

V and J are TRBV4-3 and TRBJ1-3; D is uncertain. Per germline, CDR1 LGHNA and CDR2 YSLEER. V was cut by 2 bases and J by 2 bases, with 10 bases left in between. The CDR3 runs 15 residues. CDR3 bases: TGCGCCAGCAGCCAACCCGGTAGGCCTGGAAACACCATATATTTT. Protein product: CASSQPGRPGNTIYF.

The chain is built from TRBV10-1 and TRBJ2-3; TRBD2 matches at 9 bases. Per germline, CDR1 WNHNN and CDR2 SYGVQD (reference sequence). After removal of 6 bases from V and 6 bases from J, the junction contained 22 bases not matched to a gene. This CDR3 spans 19 amino acids. The CDR3 protein is CASRAPRRASGNPGDTQYF. CDR3 in DNA: TGCGCCAGCAGAGCCCCCAGGAGGGCTAGCGGGAATCCGGGGGATACGCAGTATTTT.

The rearrangement joins TRBV27 to TRBJ1-4, with TRBD1 identical over 7 bases. Trimming took 5 bases from V and 2 from J; bases not matched to a gene: 5. This CDR3 contains 15 residues. Germline values: CDR1 MNHEY, CDR2 SMNVEV (reference sequence). CDR3 region: CASSLRDSTNEKLFF. For the CDR3, the DNA is TGTGCCAGCAGTCTCAGGGACAGCACTAATGAAAAACTGTTTTTT.

The rearrangement uses TRBV9 and TRBJ2-7, with D unresolved. CDR3 length: 13 residues. CDR1 SGDLS and CDR2 YYNGEE come from the germline V gene. With 3 bases removed from V and 9 bases from J, the gap between germline ends came to 16 bases. The CDR3 DNA reads TGTGCCAGCAGCGGACCGACGGCTCTGGTGCAGTACTTC. Translating it yields CASSGPTALVQYF.

This chain uses TRBV9 with TRBJ2-1; TRBD2 is a possible D gene (6 bases). CDR1 and CDR2 from the germline V gene are SGDLS and YYNGEE. Trimming took 6 bases from V and 4 from J, leaving 14 bases between them. The CDR3 spans 14 residues. This chain's CDR3 is CASTRDSGYNEQFF. CDR3 coding DNA: TGTGCCAGCACCCGGGACTCAGGATACAATGAGCAGTTCTTC.

The chain carries TRBV11-2 and TRBJ2-1; TRBD2 agrees at 13 bases. The V segment lost 1 base and the J segment 6 bases; nucleotides outside the gene matches: 3. Germline lookup yields CDR1 SGHAT and CDR2 FQNNGV. CDR3 length: 16 amino acids. For the CDR3, the DNA is TGTGCCAGCAGCTTAGGTACTAGCGGGAGGGGCAATGAGCAGTTCTTC. Translating gives CASSLGTSGRGNEQFF.

The chain employs TRBV4-3 and TRBJ2-4; 7 bases line up with TRBD1. This CDR3 spans 18 amino acids. J lost 3 bases, V lost 4 bases, and 15 bases had no gene match. Germline V gene sequence: CDR1 LGHNA, CDR2 YSLEER. CDR3 in DNA: TGCGCCAGCAGCCTAAACCACAGGGGCGTATCGGTCAAAAACATTCAGTACTTC. Protein: CASSLNHRGVSVKNIQYF.

The chain links TRBV19 to TRBJ2-1; TRBD2 matches at 8 bases. CDR3 size: 18 residues. In germline, CDR1 is LNHDA, CDR2 SQIVND (reference sequence). Trimming took 0 bases from V and 6 from J; bases not matched to a gene: 13. CDR3: CASSIDPSREVSFNEQFF. The CDR3 nucleotides read TGTGCCAGTAGTATAGATCCTTCGCGGGAGGTTAGTTTCAATGAGCAGTTCTTC.

The chain joins TRBV5-6 to TRBJ2-2; D perhaps matches TRBD1 (6 bases). The V gene's germline CDR1 is SGHDT and CDR2 YYEEEE. CDR3 length equals 15 residues. V was trimmed by 2 bases and J by 5 bases, leaving 13 bases between them. CDR3 nucleotides: TGTGCCAGCAGCTTTAACTGGGGGCTAACCGGGGAGCTGTTTTTT. It encodes CASSFNWGLTGELFF.

V is TRBV7-9 and J is TRBJ2-7; 8 nucleotides line up with TRBD2. CDR3 size: 15 residues. The J segment lost 6 bases and the V segment lost 7 bases, leaving 14 bases of the junction unmatched. The germline CDR1 and CDR2 sequences are SEHNR and FQNEAQ (reference sequence). The CDR3, as DNA: TGTGCCAGCACCCAGACTAGCGAGCTTTCCCGCGAGCAGTACTTC. It is translated as CASTQTSELSREQYF.

The rearrangement joins TRBV27 to TRBJ2-6, with D hard to call. This CDR3 has 14 amino acids. Trimming shortened V by 5 bases and J by 4 bases, and 9 bases separated the two germline ends. Germline V gives CDR1 MNHEY, CDR2 SMNVEV (reference sequence). The CDR3 reads CASSNSRGANVLTF. For the CDR3, the DNA is TGTGCCAGCAGTAACAGCCGGGGGGCCAACGTCCTGACTTTC.

The chain has TRBV5-6 and TRBJ2-1, with TRBD2 as a possible D gene (5 bases). The CDR3 has 14 residues. V lost 3 bases and J lost 3, with 10 bases in between. The germline V gene has CDR1 SGHDT and CDR2 YYEEEE. CDR3 residues: CASSSRGYYNEQFF. The CDR3 DNA reads as TGTGCCAGCAGCTCACGGGGTTACTACAATGAGCAGTTCTTC.

This rearrangement joins TRBV4-1 to TRBJ1-3, with 8 bases identical to TRBD1. The CDR3 contains 16 residues. Germline-derived CDR1 and CDR2 are MGHRA and YSYEKL. Trimming took 0 bases from V and 3 from J; bases not matched to a gene: 4. CDR3 sequence: CASSQEGQGLGNTIYF. In DNA form, the CDR3 reads TGCGCCAGCAGCCAAGAAGGACAGGGCCTTGGAAACACCATATATTTT.

The rearrangement uses TRBV7-6 and TRBJ2-7, with D maybe TRBD1 (6 bases). The CDR3 totals 13 residues. Germline V gene sequence: CDR1 SGHVS, CDR2 FNYEAQ. Trimming cost V 4 bases and J 6 bases, with 13 bases left between them. CDR3 coding DNA: TGTGCCAGCAGCTCCGGGACATTCCCCGAGCAGTACTTC. The encoded protein is CASSSGTFPEQYF.